Listed below are T cell receptor beta chains from one sample, sequenced in a study of CD8+CD57+ T cells in acquired aplastic anemia. TCRdb re-analysed the reads in MiXCR, keeping a single row per CDR3 protein. The data show some 200,000 distinct CDR3 sequences, with approximately 35% seen just once and 0.95% to 1.2% held by the top ten. Source material: sorted CD4+, CD8+, or CD8+CD57+ T cells (not recorded which) from PBMCs. The receptor set was obtained from a human donor in good health, serving as a control. Both conserved end residues are part of each CDR3. D genes are given only for firm matches. Rows give clone size only sometimes, using once, few, many, or a class for an expanded clone.

d_call,clone_size,j_call,v_call,cdr3_nt,cdr3_aa
TRBD1,many,TRBJ2-1,TRBV12-3/TRBV12-4,TGTGCCAGCAGTTGGGACAGGGACCATGAGCAGTTCTTC,CASSWDRDHEQFF
NA,NA,TRBJ2-7,TRBV28,TGTGCCAGCAGTCCCACCGCCGGCAGGGCCTACGAGCAGTACTTC,CASSPTAGRAYEQYF
TRBD2,NA,TRBJ2-1,TRBV7-3,TGTGCCAGCAGCCCGCCTACTAGCGGGAGTGGCGATGAGCAGTTCTTC,CASSPPTSGSGDEQFF
TRBD2,many,TRBJ2-7,TRBV19,TGTGCCAGTACCCAAAACGGGGCTAGCGGCGAGCAGTACTTC,CASTQNGASGEQYF
NA,few,TRBJ1-1,TRBV10-3,TGTGCGCACGCTGGGGTAAACACTGAAGCTTTCTTT,CAHAGVNTEAFF
NA,few,TRBJ2-7,TRBV5-1,TGCGCCAGCAGGGTCGTCTATCGGGACTCCTACAAGCAGTACTTC,CASRVVYRDSYKQYF
NA,few,TRBJ2-7,TRBV20-1,TGCAGTGCTAGGGGTCAGGGGGGGGCCACGGGGGGGTACGAGCAGTACTTC,CSARGQGGATGGYEQYF
TRBD2,few,TRBJ2-5,TRBV6-1,TGTGCCAGCAGGGACTGGACTAGCGGGGGGACGGAGACCCAGTACTTC,CASRDWTSGGTETQYF
NA,NA,TRBJ1-6,TRBV6-5,TGTGCCAGCAGTTACTCGACTCAGGGTTATAATTCGCCCCTCCGCTTT,CASSYSTQGYNSPLRF
NA,few,TRBJ2-1,TRBV2,TGTGCCAGCACCGGGGAGGGGGAAGGTGAGCAGTTCTTC,CASTGEGEGEQFF
NA,NA,TRBJ1-2,TRBV6-1,TGTGCCACGGCGGGGCAGATCTATGGCTACACCTTC,CATAGQIYGYTF
TRBD2,few,TRBJ2-1,TRBV12-3/TRBV12-4,TGTGCCAGCAGCACGTACTGGCGGGGGGCCGGATACAATGAGCAGTTCTTC,CASSTYWRGAGYNEQFF
NA,many,TRBJ1-6,TRBV7-9,TGTGCCAGCAGCCCGGGACACGACAATTCACCCCTCCACTTT,CASSPGHDNSPLHF
NA,few,TRBJ2-6,TRBV30,TGTGCGGTGAGACAGGCCTCTGGGGCCAACGTCCTGACTTTC,CAVRQASGANVLTF
NA,many,TRBJ2-7,TRBV2,TGTGCCAGCAGTGAGAGGTTTAGGACCTCCTACGAGCAGTACTTC,CASSERFRTSYEQYF
NA,many,TRBJ2-7,TRBV9,TGTGCCAGCAGCCCGGGGCAGGTCTACGAGCAGTACTTC,CASSPGQVYEQYF
TRBD1,NA,TRBJ2-7,TRBV7-3,TGTGCCAGCAGCCTAAGGAGATGGGGGACAGGAGGACCGAACTACGAGCAGTACTTC,CASSLRRWGTGGPNYEQYF
TRBD2,NA,TRBJ2-1,TRBV18,TGTGCCAGCTCACCACCGAGGCGGGGGGACTACAATGAGCAGTTCTTC,CASSPPRRGDYNEQFF
NA,once,TRBJ2-3,TRBV24-1,TGTGCCGTCGGACATACGTACACAGATACGCAGTATTTT,CAVGHTYTDTQYF
TRBD2,NA,TRBJ2-7,TRBV12-5,TGTGCTAGTGGTTTGGTACTGGCGGGAGGGCTGATCAACTACGAGCAGTACTTC,CASGLVLAGGLINYEQYF
NA,many,TRBJ1-6,TRBV20-1,TGCAGTGCTAGTGCCCACCCACGGACAAAAAATTCACCCCTCCACTTT,CSASAHPRTKNSPLHF
NA,NA,TRBJ2-2,TRBV5-1,TGCGCCAGCAGCTTCCAGGGCACCGGGGAGCTGTTTTTT,CASSFQGTGELFF
NA,NA,TRBJ2-1,TRBV5-1,TGCGCCAGCAGCTTGGATCCGGGAATGTCCTACAATGAGCAGTTCTTC,CASSLDPGMSYNEQFF
NA,many,TRBJ1-1,TRBV10-3,TGTGCCATCAGTGATCCCTCCCAGGGCAGCACTGAAGCTTTCTTT,CAISDPSQGSTEAFF
TRBD1,few,TRBJ2-5,TRBV18,TGTGCCAGCTCAGTAACAGGGGTGGAAGAGGCCCAGTACTTC,CASSVTGVEEAQYF
NA,many,TRBJ2-1,TRBV2,TGTGCCAGCAACTGGCGGGGTTACAATGAGCAGTTCTTC,CASNWRGYNEQFF
TRBD1,NA,TRBJ2-7,TRBV10-3,TGTGCCATCAGGGCCATCCGGGACAGGGACTACGAGCAGTACTTC,CAIRAIRDRDYEQYF
NA,many,TRBJ1-2,TRBV2,TGTGCCAGCAGTGACGGGGTGCTTAACTATGGCTACACCTTC,CASSDGVLNYGYTF
NA,few,TRBJ2-7,TRBV3-1,TGTGCCAGCAGCCAAGAGGTTTGGGCCTACGAGCAGTACTTC,CASSQEVWAYEQYF
TRBD2,once,TRBJ2-1,TRBV29-1,TGCAGCGTTATCAAGACTAGCGGGGGTTACAATGAGCAGTTCTTC,CSVIKTSGGYNEQFF
NA,many,TRBJ1-5,TRBV6-6,TGTGCCAGCAGTTCAGGCCAGCAGCCCCAGCATTTT,CASSSGQQPQHF
NA,NA,TRBJ2-4,TRBV25-1,TGTGCTAGGCCCGGGACGGGGGTTCAGTACTTC,CARPGTGVQYF
NA,few,TRBJ1-1,TRBV6-1,TGTGCCAGCACCGCGGGGGCAGGGACCACTGAAGCTTTCTTT,CASTAGAGTTEAFF
TRBD2,many,TRBJ2-7,TRBV7-3,TGTGCCAGCAGCTTAACAGCGGGAGACGCCTACGAGCAGTACTTC,CASSLTAGDAYEQYF
TRBD1,many,TRBJ1-2,TRBV24-1,TGTGCCACAACACAGACAGGGAATAATCATGGCTACACCTTC,CATTQTGNNHGYTF
NA,few,TRBJ2-1,TRBV25-1,TGCGCCAGCAGCCAAGGTTCGGGGATAAGGGTCAGGAATGAGCAGTTCTTC,CASSQGSGIRVRNEQFF